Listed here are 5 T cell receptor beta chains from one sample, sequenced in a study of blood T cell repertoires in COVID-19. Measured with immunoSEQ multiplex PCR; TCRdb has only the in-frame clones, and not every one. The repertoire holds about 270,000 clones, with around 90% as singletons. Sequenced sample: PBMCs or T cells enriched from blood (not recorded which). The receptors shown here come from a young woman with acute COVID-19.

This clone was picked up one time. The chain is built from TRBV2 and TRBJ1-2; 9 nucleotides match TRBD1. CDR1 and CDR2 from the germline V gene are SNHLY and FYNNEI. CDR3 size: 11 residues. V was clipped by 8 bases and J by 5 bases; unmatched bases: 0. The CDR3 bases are TGTGCCAGCGGACAGGGGTATGGCTACACCTTC. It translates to CASGQGYGYTF.

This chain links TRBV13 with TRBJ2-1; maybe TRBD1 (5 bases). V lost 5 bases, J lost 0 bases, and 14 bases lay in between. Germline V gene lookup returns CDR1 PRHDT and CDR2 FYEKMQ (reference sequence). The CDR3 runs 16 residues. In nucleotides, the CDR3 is TGTGCCAGCAGCCCAGAAGCAGGGATCTCCTACAATGAGCAGTTCTTC. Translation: CASSPEAGISYNEQFF.

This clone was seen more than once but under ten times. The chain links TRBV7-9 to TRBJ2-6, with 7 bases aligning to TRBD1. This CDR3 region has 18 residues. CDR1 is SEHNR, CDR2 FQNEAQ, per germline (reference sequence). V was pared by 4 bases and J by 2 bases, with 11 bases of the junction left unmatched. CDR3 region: CASSWNPLDRAGANVLTF. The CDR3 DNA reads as TGTGCCAGCAGCTGGAACCCCCTTGACAGGGCTGGGGCCAACGTCCTGACTTTC.

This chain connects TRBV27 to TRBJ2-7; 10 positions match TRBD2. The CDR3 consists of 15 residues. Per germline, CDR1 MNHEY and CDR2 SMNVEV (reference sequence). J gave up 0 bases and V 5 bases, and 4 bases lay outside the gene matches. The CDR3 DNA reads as TGTGCCAGCAGTCTCAGCGGGAGGGACTCCTACGAGCAGTACTTC. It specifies CASSLSGRDSYEQYF.

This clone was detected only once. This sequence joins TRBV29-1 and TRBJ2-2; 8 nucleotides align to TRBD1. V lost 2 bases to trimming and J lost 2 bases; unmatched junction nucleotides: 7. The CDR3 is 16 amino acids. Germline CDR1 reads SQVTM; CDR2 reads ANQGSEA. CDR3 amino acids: CSVERRTGQNTGELFF. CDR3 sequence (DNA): TGCAGCGTTGAACGGCGGACAGGGCAAAACACCGGGGAGCTGTTTTTT.